This entry is about one TCR beta chain. This sample is drawn from a study of control samples from healthy donors and cancer patients. The CDR3 totals 16 residues. V lost 6 bases and J 0 bases, leaving 18 bases between the germline ends. Germline CDR1 and CDR2: SGHRS and YFSETQ. Produced via immunoSEQ multiplex PCR; TCRdb's table is partial and in-frame only. Here the sample spans 75,000 to 95,000 clones, 70% to 90% being singletons. The chain carries TRBV5-1 and TRBJ1-1; D not certain. The TCR sequence derives from a woman in her forties or fifties with colorectal cancer. Sequenced: PBMCs. DNA for the CDR3: TGCGCCAGCAAACTCGATAGATACTCGGTGAACACTGAAGCTTTCTTT. Translated, it gives CASKLDRYSVNTEAFF.